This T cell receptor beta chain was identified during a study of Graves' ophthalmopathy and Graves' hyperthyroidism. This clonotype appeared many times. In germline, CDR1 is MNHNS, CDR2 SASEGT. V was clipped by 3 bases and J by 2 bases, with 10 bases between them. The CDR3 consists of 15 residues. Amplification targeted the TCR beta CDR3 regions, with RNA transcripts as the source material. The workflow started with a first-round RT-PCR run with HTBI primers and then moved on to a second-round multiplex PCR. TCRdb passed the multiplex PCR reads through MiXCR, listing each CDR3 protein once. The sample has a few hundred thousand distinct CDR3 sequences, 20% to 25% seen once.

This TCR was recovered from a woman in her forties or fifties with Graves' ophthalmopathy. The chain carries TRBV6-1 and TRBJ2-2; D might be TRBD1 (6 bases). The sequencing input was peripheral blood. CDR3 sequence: CASSERRGNTGELFF. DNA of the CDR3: TGTGCCAGCAGTGAGCGCAGGGGCAACACCGGGGAGCTGTTTTTT.